This record covers a single T cell receptor (beta chain). TCRdb keeps only in-frame clones here, not all; method: immunoSEQ multiplex PCR. Here the sample spans more than 95,000 clones, about 93% being singletons. These data come from a study of siplizumab effects on memory and regulatory T cells. CDR1 is LNHDA and CDR2 is SQIVND in the germline V gene (reference sequence). V lost 7 bases and J 8 bases, leaving 17 bases between the germline ends. This CDR3 is built from 14 residues. The sequenced material came from Tregs sorted from blood. This chain connects TRBV19 to TRBJ1-4; a possible D gene is TRBD1 (5 bases). The TCR comes from a human donor in good health. Here the CDR3 reads CASTRRGGREKLFF. The CDR3 bases are TGTGCCAGTACGAGGAGGGGTGGTCGGGAAAAACTGTTTTTT. Together with reference TRBV19 and TRBJ1-4, the CDR3 gives the full variable domain: DGGITQSPKYLFRKEGQNVTLSCEQNLNHDAMYWYRQDPGQGLRLIYYSQIVNDFQKGDIAEGYSVSREKKESFPLTVTSAQKNPTAFYLCASTRRGGREKLFFGSGTQLSVL.